Presented here are 15 T cell receptor beta chains from one specimen sequenced in a study of blood T cell repertoires in COVID-19. Profiling relied on immunoSEQ multiplex PCR, and the TCRdb table lists in-frame clones only, not all of them. The sample holds some 28,000 clones, 75% to 90% seen once. Material for sequencing was peripheral blood. These receptors came from a man between 65 and 85 years old with active COVID-19.

This clone was observed a few times. The chain links TRBV5-1 to TRBJ2-2, with D possibly being TRBD1 (5 bases). Germline V gene sequence: CDR1 SGHRS, CDR2 YFSETQ. There are 15 residues in the CDR3. V was clipped by 0 bases and J by 0 bases, with 6 bases between them. CDR3 nucleotide sequence: TGCGCCAGCAGCTTGGCAGGGACGAACACCGGGGAGCTGTTTTTT. Encoded protein: CASSLAGTNTGELFF. Drawing the rest from reference TRBV5-1 and TRBJ2-2, the complete variable domain is KAGVTQTPRYLIKTRGQQVTLSCSPISGHRSVSWYQQTPGQGLQFLFEYFSETQRNKGNFPGRFSGRQFSNSRSEMNVSTLELGDSALYLCASSLAGTNTGELFFGEGSRLTVL.

V usage is TRBV5-4 and J usage is TRBJ2-1; a possible D gene is TRBD1 (6 bases). CDR1 and CDR2 (germline): SGHNT, YYREEE (reference sequence). V was trimmed by 4 bases and J by 0 bases, leaving 11 bases between them. The CDR3 contains 15 residues. The CDR3 DNA sequence: TGTGCCAGCAGCCAAACGACAGGCTCCTACAATGAGCAGTTCTTC. Translating it yields CASSQTTGSYNEQFF.

This chain joins TRBV7-9 and TRBJ1-2, with TRBD1 identical over 10 bases. Germline loops: CDR1 SEHNR, CDR2 FQNEAQ (reference sequence). J gave up 8 bases and V 1 base, and 10 bases lay outside the gene matches. The CDR3 is 16 amino acids. CDR3 in amino acids: CASSLERAGQGSGYTF. The CDR3 nucleotides read TGTGCCAGCAGCTTAGAGCGAGCGGGACAGGGGAGCGGCTACACCTTC. The full variable domain, completed using reference TRBV7-9 and TRBJ1-2, is DTGVSQNPRHKITKRGQNVTFRCDPISEHNRLYWYRQTLGQGPEFLTYFQNEAQLEKSRLLSDRFSAERPKGSFSTLEIQRTEQGDSAMYLCASSLERAGQGSGYTFGSGTRLTVV.

CDR3 in DNA: TGTGCCAGCAGCCAGTCACTAGCGGAGGGCTACGAGCAGTACTTC. The encoded protein is CASSQSLAEGYEQYF. The chain has TRBV3-1 (or the pseudogene TRBV3-2) and TRBJ2-7; 8 nucleotides line up with TRBD2. The trim removed 3 bases at V and 3 bases at J, leaving 7 bases unmatched. Germline values: CDR1 LGHDT, CDR2 YNNKEL (reference sequence). The CDR3 runs 15 residues.

The V gene is TRBV5-1, the J gene TRBJ2-1, with D possibly TRBD2 on 6 matching bases. Germline V gene lookup returns CDR1 SGHRS and CDR2 YFSETQ. The CDR3 extends over 15 amino acids. V gave up 0 bases and J gave up 4 bases, with 11 bases separating them. CDR3 bases: TGCGCCAGCAGCTTGGCGGCTAGCGAGTACAATGAGCAGTTCTTC. This codes for CASSLAASEYNEQFF.

This clone was observed once. This chain joins TRBV23-1 and TRBJ2-2; 7 nucleotides agree with TRBD2. TRBV23-1 is marked as an open reading frame, function uncertain. The CDR3 length is 16 residues. V was pared by 8 bases and J by 4 bases, with 13 bases of the junction left unmatched. In DNA form, the CDR3 reads TGCGCCAGCTGCCCCGAGGGGACTACTGCCACCGGGGAGCTGTTTTTT. It translates to CASCPEGTTATGELFF.

The J gene is TRBJ2-7, the V gene TRBV7-2, with 8 bases fitting TRBD1. V dropped 5 bases and J dropped 0; count of bases not matched to a gene: 3. The CDR3 totals 14 residues. Germline CDR1 is SGHTA and CDR2 is FQGNSA. CDR3: CASSRDRLSYEQYF. CDR3 nucleotides: TGTGCCAGCAGCCGGGACAGGCTCTCCTACGAGCAGTACTTC.

This clone appeared once. The genes are TRBV19 and TRBJ1-2, with a possible D match to TRBD1 (6 bases). The germline gives CDR1 LNHDA, CDR2 SQIVND (reference sequence). Trimming cost V 5 bases and J 1 base, with 17 bases left between them. This CDR3 is built from 16 residues. This CDR3 is CASSPIRTALNYGYTF. The CDR3 DNA is TGTGCCAGTAGTCCGATAAGGACAGCGCTTAACTATGGCTACACCTTC.

The DNA of the CDR3 is TGTGCCTGGAGTAAAGTCTATCAAACAGGGTGGGGCACTGAAGCTTTCTTT. Amino acid sequence: CAWSKVYQTGWGTEAFF. The chain has TRBV30 and TRBJ1-1; D is possibly TRBD1 (6 bases). The CDR3 consists of 17 residues. V was trimmed by 2 bases and J by 4 bases, leaving 23 bases between them. Germline CDR1 reads GTSNPN; CDR2 reads SVGIG (reference sequence).

The chain uses TRBV14 and TRBJ2-1; weak D call: TRBD1 (5 bases). Trimming left V 6 bases short and J 9 bases short, with 15 bases between. The germline V gene encodes CDR1 SGHDN and CDR2 FVKESK. The length of the CDR3 is 13 residues. The CDR3 DNA is TGTGCCAGCAGACCCATGGGGCCGGGTGAGCAGTTCTTC. The encoded protein is CASRPMGPGEQFF.

This clone was detected a few times. V gene TRBV5-8 combines with J gene TRBJ1-5; 7 positions match TRBD1. V lost 4 bases and J lost 5; bases outside the gene matches: 6. CDR1 is SGHTS and CDR2 is YDEGEE in the germline V gene. CDR3 length: 14 amino acids. The CDR3 bases are TGTGCCAGCAGCGCTCGGACAGGTTATCAGCCCCAGCATTTT. Its translation is CASSARTGYQPQHF.

The chain has TRBV29-1 and TRBJ2-1; possible D gene TRBD2, 6 bases. Trimming shortened V by 3 bases and J by 1 base, and 13 bases separated the two germline ends. This CDR3 has 15 residues. CDR1 SQVTM and CDR2 ANQGSEA come from the germline V gene. CDR3 region: CSVDRLGVSYNEQFF. CDR3 sequence (DNA): TGCAGCGTTGATCGACTAGGGGTTTCCTACAATGAGCAGTTCTTC.

V gene TRBV4-3 combines with J gene TRBJ1-5; D is perhaps TRBD1 (5 bases). The CDR3 runs to 18 residues. The V end lost 0 bases, the J end lost 0 bases, and 15 bases lay between the germline ends. The germline CDR1 and CDR2 sequences are LGHNA and YSLEER. The CDR3 sequence is CASSQDLGGGNSNQPQHF. DNA of the CDR3: TGCGCCAGCAGCCAAGATCTCGGGGGAGGGAATAGCAATCAGCCCCAGCATTTT.

This clone has a handful of counts. V gene TRBV3-1 (or the pseudogene TRBV3-2) combines with J gene TRBJ2-2; 9 bases fit TRBD1. Germline trimming cut 3 bases from V and 6 bases from J; bases unmatched to any gene: 2. CDR3 length: 14 residues. Per the germline V gene, CDR1 is LGHDT and CDR2 is YNNKEL (reference sequence). CDR3 loop: CASSQRTGAGELFF. For the CDR3, the DNA is TGTGCCAGCAGCCAGCGGACAGGGGCCGGGGAGCTGTTTTTT.

The chain combines TRBV5-4 with TRBJ2-7; 11 nucleotides align to TRBD2. The germline V gene encodes CDR1 SGHNT and CDR2 YYREEE (reference sequence). The V gene end was trimmed by 4 bases and the J gene end by 5 bases; junction bases not matched to a gene: 2. The CDR3 loop spans 13 amino acids. The CDR3, as DNA: TGTGCCAGCAGCATAGCGGGGGGGCACGAGCAGTACTTC. Encoded protein: CASSIAGGHEQYF.